The next 9 T cell receptor beta chains were all read from a single sample in a study of blood T cells in healthy people across ages (dated by TCRdb to the mid-2010s). Library prep was done by 5' RACE. The instrument was an Illumina HiSeq 2500. A second PCR of about 6 to 12 cycles was run with a J-beta primer mix and a sample-barcoded 5' primer. TCRdb passed the public sequencing reads through fastp at Q25 and MiXCR, retaining productive beta sequences. Entries are consolidated by CDR3 protein sequence, retaining the most common genes and DNA. This sample lists about 1.1 million distinct CDR3 sequences; 35% to 40% were detected once. The ten largest clones add up to 13% of the sample. The sequencing input was blood. The receptors shown here come from a man between 18 and 35 years old in good health.

This chain uses TRBV11-2 with TRBJ1-2; D uncertain. The CDR3 loop spans 15 amino acids. Trimming took off 0 bases at V and 3 bases at J, with 11 bases between the two ends. Germline V gene data show CDR1 as SGHAT and CDR2 as FQNNGV. CDR3 sequence reads: CASSLDGSIHYGYTF. The CDR3 coding sequence is TGTGCCAGCAGCTTAGATGGAAGCATACACTATGGCTACACCTTC.

The V and J genes are TRBV19 and TRBJ2-6, with D unresolved. Germline V gene lookup returns CDR1 LNHDA and CDR2 SQIVND (reference sequence). Trimming removed 8 bases at V and 0 bases at J, with 5 bases between. This CDR3 contains 13 residues. The CDR3 sequence is CASASSGANVLTF. As DNA, the CDR3 is TGTGCCAGTGCGAGCTCTGGGGCCAACGTCCTGACTTTC.

This clonotype appeared many times. This chain uses TRBV5-5 with TRBJ2-7, with 8 nucleotides matching TRBD1. CDR1 SGHKS and CDR2 YYEKEE come from the germline V gene (reference sequence). This CDR3 is built from 13 residues. V lost 5 bases, J lost 2 bases, and 3 bases stayed unmatched. The CDR3 bases are TGTGCCAGCAGTTTACAGGGGGCCTACGAGCAGTACTTC. Its translation is CASSLQGAYEQYF.

Regarding this clonotype: The germline gene is not matched at one end of the junction; a read error may be the cause. The gene calls are TRBV12-3 or TRBV12-4 and TRBJ1-1, with D hard to call. This CDR3 contains 14 residues. The CDR3 DNA follows: TGTGCCAACAGTCTCGGACCCATCGGCACTGAAGCTTTCTTT. This sequence encodes CANSLGPIGTEAFF.

V is TRBV6-5 and J is TRBJ2-4, with TRBD2 matching over 7 bases. Judging by the DNA end, TRBJ2-7 fits better; the J call may be wrong. The CDR3 length is 12 residues. Per the germline V gene, CDR1 is MNHEY and CDR2 is SVGAGI. Here the CDR3 DNA reads TGTGCCAGCAGTTACCGGGGGGACGAGCAGTACTTC. It encodes CASSYRGDEQYF.

This clonotype has only a few counts. The CDR3 nucleotides are TGCGCCAGCAGCTCCCAGAATCCTAACTATGGCTACACCTTC. This gives the protein CASSSQNPNYGYTF. The chain employs TRBV5-1 and TRBJ1-2; no firm D call. The length of the CDR3 is 14 residues. Germline values: CDR1 SGHRS, CDR2 YFSETQ. Trimming stripped 3 bases from V and 0 bases from J, with 9 bases between.

The chain's CDR3 is CSATGPSYEQYF. In DNA, the CDR3 is TGCAGTGCCACAGGGCCGTCCTACGAGCAGTACTTC. The chain recombines TRBV20-1 with TRBJ2-7, with D possibly TRBD1 on 6 matching bases. V lost 6 bases and J 1 base, leaving 10 bases between the germline ends. The CDR3 is made up of 12 amino acids. The germline CDR1 and CDR2 sequences are DFQATT and SNEGSKA (reference sequence).

The chain employs TRBV6-6 and TRBJ1-1; weak D call: TRBD1 (5 bases). Germline assignment: CDR1 MNHNY and CDR2 SVGAGI (reference sequence). Trimming pared 6 bases from V and 2 bases from J, leaving 16 bases between. The CDR3 is 15 amino acids. CDR3 DNA sequence: TGTGCCAGCAGGACTCTACAGGTTCGTAACACTGAAGCTTTCTTT. It translates to CASRTLQVRNTEAFF.

With regard to this clonotype: The junction does not match germline at one end; this may be a read error. This chain joins TRBV4-3 and TRBJ2-1, with a tentative D call TRBD2 (5 bases). Germline CDR1 LGHNA, CDR2 YSLEER. There are 18 residues in the CDR3. As DNA, the CDR3 is TGCGCCAGCAGCCAAGACGCCTACGGCAGGACTCACTACAATGGGCAGTTCTTC. Its protein is CASSQDAYGRTHYNGQFF.